This T cell receptor beta chain is from a study of PD-1 blockade in classical Hodgkin lymphoma. Study at large: Patients were infused with nivolumab 3 mg/kg every 2 weeks.

The protocol was immunoSEQ multiplex PCR, while the TCRdb copy is restricted to in-frame clones and leaves out a portion. The sample includes around 91,000 clones, roughly four fifths seen only once; the top ten take 16%. Every single patient, without exception, relapsed after autologous stem cell transplantation, and brentuximab vedotin exposure varied. The table lists this clone with a count of one. The CDR3 totals 14 residues. In germline, CDR1 is LNHDA, CDR2 SQIVND (reference sequence). V shed 6 bases and J 6 bases; nucleotides not matched to a gene: 8. This chain connects TRBV19 to TRBJ1-2, with 9 bases identical to TRBD1. The sample here was peripheral blood mononuclear cells (PBMCs), taken before the second cycle of nivolumab. The sequence was collected from a human donor with classical Hodgkin lymphoma. The CDR3 region has the DNA TGTGCCAGTAGGGCACAGGGGGCGCTTAATGGCTACACCTTC. This translates into CASRAQGALNGYTF.